Sequencing of this T cell receptor (beta chain) was carried out in a study of blood T cell repertoires in COVID-19. Original methodology: Reference gene primer amplification gave estimated nucleated cell counts. Using immunoSEQ multiplex PCR, the repertoire was profiled, and TCRdb retains in-frame clones only, with some absent. The V and J calls and clone size are taken from that table; D and trimming were inferred from the DNA. This table has 150,000 to 180,000 clones, over 65% appearing once. J gave up 5 bases and V 0 bases, and 4 bases lay outside the gene matches. In germline, CDR1 is SGDLS, CDR2 YYNGEE. This CDR3 has 16 amino acids.

The sequence was collected from a man of 80 years or more with acute or convalescent COVID-19. The rearrangement uses TRBV9 and TRBJ1-6, with TRBD1 matching over 8 bases. The sequenced material came from peripheral blood. The DNA for the CDR3 is TGTGCCAGCAGCGTAGGGCAGGGGGCGAATAATTCACCCCTCCACTTT. This sequence encodes CASSVGQGANNSPLHF. The whole variable domain, remainder taken from reference TRBV9 and TRBJ1-6, is DSGVTQTPKHLITATGQRVTLRCSPRSGDLSVYWYQQSLDQGLQFLIQYYNGEERAKGNILERFSAQQFPDLHSELNLSSLELGDSALYFCASSVGQGANNSPLHFGNGTRLTVT.